This is a list of T cell receptor beta chains from one sample in a study of OX40 agonist ivuxolimab in advanced cancers. Measured with immunoSEQ multiplex PCR; TCRdb has only the in-frame clones, and not every one. The table records 50,000 to 65,000 clones, 65% to 90% of them present only once. Specimen: CD4+ or CD8+ T cells sorted from blood, collected in a trial of the OX40 agonist ivuxolimab. Receptors were obtained from an adult with an advanced solid tumor such as melanoma, head and neck, liver or kidney cancer. Each CDR3 is given without its conserved first and last residue. The D gene is left open where the match is weak.

J gene	D gene	V gene	CDR3 protein
TRBJ1-1	TRBD1	TRBV5-8	ASSARQGRTEAF
TRBJ2-7	NA	TRBV7-9	ASVRYGTGTSRDEQY
TRBJ2-2	TRBD2	TRBV4-3	ASSQAGGQFAGELF
TRBJ2-7	NA	TRBV2	ASSETAQY
TRBJ1-2	TRBD1	TRBV7-9	ASSLTSTGTGYT
TRBJ2-3	NA	TRBV4-2	ASSRHQLATGTDTQY
TRBJ1-5	NA	TRBV5-6	ASSARNQPQH
TRBJ1-5	NA	TRBV18	ASSPDTVGPQH
TRBJ2-3	TRBD2	TRBV28	ASSDGTSLAGGLRTDTQY
TRBJ2-3	NA	TRBV6-4	ASSVGPSTDTQY
TRBJ1-3	TRBD1	TRBV6-6	ASSYLGQGAGNTIY